This entry is about one TCR beta chain. Sequencing was performed with immunoSEQ multiplex PCR; in TCRdb, only in-frame clones are kept and a portion is missing. The sample gives 75,000 to 100,000 clones, over 80% of which show up once; over 9% is in the top ten. The junction had 4 bases not matched to a gene; V was cut back by 4 bases and J by 6 bases. The V gene's germline CDR1 is SGHNT and CDR2 YYREEE (reference sequence). The CDR3 has 15 residues. The data originate from a study of PD-1 blockade in classical Hodgkin lymphoma. In every patient, relapse followed autologous stem cell transplantation, while exposure to brentuximab vedotin differed.

This chain links TRBV5-4 with TRBJ2-1; 13 bases align to TRBD2. The clonotype originates from a human donor with classical Hodgkin lymphoma. The source was peripheral blood mononuclear cells (PBMCs), collected at baseline. In DNA, the CDR3 is TGTGCCAGCAGCAGGGGACTAGCGGGATCCAATGAGCAGTTCTTC. This encodes CASSRGLAGSNEQFF.